Reported below is one T cell receptor (beta chain). Its target is unknown. Germline CDR1 SEHNR, CDR2 FQNEAQ (reference sequence). CDR3 length: 14 residues. Trimming removed 5 bases from V and 5 bases from J; junction bases left unmatched: 6. This sample was taken from a study of cytomegalovirus exposure and HLA in healthy donors. Points from the study as a whole: What a later analysis reportedly showed was that an Asian-associated ancestry cluster had fewer N-insertions than the approximately 700-donor mean. It was likely that a cluster of highly shared sequence variants was a sequencing artifact.

The PCR made use of 60 Vbeta and 13 Jbeta primers. The table came from immunoSEQ multiplex PCR; TCRdb's copy has only in-frame clones and leaves some out. The sample has 100,000 or so clones, over 70% seen once. This rearrangement joins TRBV7-9 to TRBJ2-3, with 8 positions matching TRBD2. This TCR came from a man aged 25-40 years in good health and CMV-seronegative. The sequencing sample was made of PBMCs. CDR3 protein: CASSPPLAGDTQYF. The CDR3 nucleotides read TGTGCCAGCAGCCCCCCCCTAGCGGGAGATACGCAGTATTTT. Variable domain in full (rest from reference TRBV7-9 and TRBJ2-3): DTGVSQNPRHKITKRGQNVTFRCDPISEHNRLYWYRQTLGQGPEFLTYFQNEAQLEKSRLLSDRFSAERPKGSFSTLEIQRTEQGDSAMYLCASSPPLAGDTQYFGPGTRLTVL.